One sample yielded the 32 T cell receptor beta chains listed below, sequenced in a study of blood T cell repertoires in COVID-19. The method was immunoSEQ multiplex PCR; TCRdb's version includes in-frame clones alone and lacks a portion of them. The sample has about 250,000 clones, 80% to 85% seen once; the top ten hold 4% to 5.5%. Sequenced sample: peripheral blood. Receptors were obtained from a man in his fifties or sixties with active or convalescent COVID-19.

The chain combines TRBV7-8 with TRBJ1-4; perhaps TRBD1 as D (5 bases). The germline CDR1 and CDR2 sequences are SGHVS and FQNEAQ. The CDR3 has 13 residues. The V end was cut by 5 bases, the J end by 7 bases, with 11 bases between. CDR3 in amino acids: CASSRAGFEKLFF. The CDR3 DNA reads TGTGCCAGCAGCCGGGCAGGGTTTGAAAAACTGTTTTTT.

The CDR3 region is CASDKQMNTEAFF. CDR3 sequence (DNA): TGTGCCTCCGATAAGCAAATGAACACTGAAGCTTTCTTT. The chain combines TRBV28 with TRBJ1-1, with unresolved D. V was shortened by 11 bases and J by 0 bases, with 13 bases between the two germline ends. Germline lookup yields CDR1 MDHEN and CDR2 SYDVKM. The CDR3 loop spans 13 amino acids. Complete variable domain (other parts from reference TRBV28 and TRBJ1-1): DVKVTQSSRYLVKRTGEKVFLECVQDMDHENMFWYRQDPGLGLRLIYFSYDVKMKEKGDIPEGYSVSREKKERFSLILESASTNQTSMYLCASDKQMNTEAFFGQGTRLTVV.

In regard to this clone: This specimen includes other DNA sequences encoding the same CDR3. This sequence joins TRBV19 and TRBJ2-3; D is unclear. CDR3 length: 14 residues. V was clipped by 6 bases and J by 0 bases, with 10 bases between them. Germline lookup yields CDR1 LNHDA and CDR2 SQIVND (reference sequence). The CDR3 region has the DNA TGTGCCAGTAGCCTAGGCCCAAGCACAGATACGCAGTATTTT. This encodes CASSLGPSTDTQYF. Drawing the rest from reference TRBV19 and TRBJ2-3, the complete variable domain is DGGITQSPKYLFRKEGQNVTLSCEQNLNHDAMYWYRQDPGQGLRLIYYSQIVNDFQKGDIAEGYSVSREKKESFPLTVTSAQKNPTAFYLCASSLGPSTDTQYFGPGTRLTVL.

The V gene is TRBV19, the J gene TRBJ1-2; 7 bases are a match to TRBD1. Germline CDR1 and CDR2: LNHDA and SQIVND (reference sequence). This CDR3 comprises 15 residues. The V segment lost 5 bases and the J segment 1 base; nucleotides outside the gene matches: 7. This CDR3 reads CASSPSGQNNYGYTF. Written as DNA, the CDR3 is TGTGCCAGTAGTCCCTCGGGACAGAATAACTATGGCTACACCTTC.

This clone appeared a single time. The V gene is TRBV10-2, the J gene TRBJ2-3; 8 bases are shared with TRBD1. Looked up from germline, CDR1 is WSHSY and CDR2 is SAAADI. The CDR3 covers 13 residues. J was trimmed by 0 bases and V by 8 bases; bases with no gene match: 1. Here the CDR3 reads CASQGASTDTQYF. The CDR3 DNA is TGCGCCAGCCAGGGGGCTAGCACAGATACGCAGTATTTT.

The CDR3 DNA sequence: TGTGCCAGCAGTTCCCAGACGGGGAACTATGGCTACACCTTC. Its protein is CASSSQTGNYGYTF. The chain employs TRBV28 and TRBJ1-2; D is undetermined. V lost 4 bases to trimming and J lost 2 bases, with 11 bases between them. Germline CDR1 MDHEN, CDR2 SYDVKM. The CDR3 extends over 14 amino acids.

The chain joins TRBV15 to TRBJ1-2; tentative D call: TRBD1 (6 bases). The germline gives CDR1 LNHNV, CDR2 YYDKDF (reference sequence). V lost 1 base, J lost 4 bases, and 16 bases lay in between. The CDR3 loop spans 16 amino acids. The CDR3 spells CATSRGWTATTYGYTF. The CDR3 DNA is TGTGCCACCAGCAGAGGGTGGACAGCCACGACCTATGGCTACACCTTC.

In its sample, this clone was seen once. This chain joins TRBV19 and TRBJ2-7; tentative D call: TRBD2 (5 bases). Trimming took 6 bases from V and 5 from J, leaving 20 bases between them. The CDR3 runs to 15 residues. From germline, CDR1 is LNHDA and CDR2 SQIVND (reference sequence). CDR3 nucleotides: TGTGCCAGTAGCGATAGGTACTTGGCGGGCCACGAGCAGTACTTC. It yields the protein CASSDRYLAGHEQYF.

The CDR3 loop reads CASSAQGVDGYTF. The CDR3 coding sequence is TGTGCCAGCAGTGCACAGGGGGTCGATGGCTACACCTTC. The V and J genes are TRBV6-4 and TRBJ1-2; 8 bases agree with TRBD1. Germline lookup yields CDR1 MRHNA and CDR2 SNTAGT. J lost 6 bases, V lost 4 bases, and 4 bases had no gene match. The CDR3 is made up of 13 amino acids.

The J gene is TRBJ2-2, the V gene TRBV19, with D unclear. CDR3 length: 15 residues. Germline CDR1 is LNHDA and CDR2 is SQIVND (reference sequence). V shed 5 bases and J shed 2 bases, with 12 bases lying between them. CDR3 region: CASSGSLGNTGELFF. CDR3 DNA: TGTGCCAGTAGTGGTAGCCTAGGTAACACCGGGGAGCTGTTTTTT.

The chain couples TRBV29-1 to TRBJ1-1; D not certain. The germline CDR1 and CDR2 sequences are SQVTM and ANQGSEA. The CDR3 has 13 amino acids. V was shortened by 6 bases and J by 0 bases, with 11 bases between the two germline ends. The CDR3 here is CSVSQILNTEAFF. DNA for the CDR3: TGCAGCGTCTCACAGATACTGAACACTGAAGCTTTCTTT.

The V call is TRBV29-1, the J call TRBJ2-1; 11 bases align to TRBD2. After removal of 5 bases from V and 8 bases from J, the junction contained 5 bases not matched to a gene. The CDR3 totals 13 residues. Germline values: CDR1 SQVTM, CDR2 ANQGSEA. This CDR3 reads CSVLAGGVYEQFF. Written as DNA, the CDR3 is TGCAGCGTTCTAGCGGGGGGAGTCTATGAGCAGTTCTTC.

This rearrangement joins TRBV18 to TRBJ1-1; 7 bases are shared with TRBD1. J lost 2 bases, V lost 6 bases, and 9 bases had no gene match. The CDR3 sequence is 15 residues long. From germline, CDR1 is KGHSH and CDR2 LQKENI. CDR3 coding DNA: TGTGCCAGCTCCCGTGAAGCAGGGGGTAACACTGAAGCTTTCTTT. The encoded protein is CASSREAGGNTEAFF. Filled out from reference TRBV18 and TRBJ1-1, the complete variable domain reads NAGVMQNPRHLVRRRGQEARLRCSPMKGHSHVYWYRQLPEEGLKFMVYLQKENIIDESGMPKERFSAEFPKEGPSILRIQQVVRGDSAAYFCASSREAGGNTEAFFGQGTRLTVV.

The chain has TRBV5-5 and TRBJ1-1; D not certain. With 3 bases removed from V and 0 bases from J, the gap between germline ends came to 9 bases. Germline CDR1 SGHKS, CDR2 YYEKEE (reference sequence). The CDR3 is made up of 14 amino acids. This CDR3 is CASSSRVLNTEAFF. CDR3 sequence (DNA): TGTGCCAGCAGCTCCCGGGTACTGAACACTGAAGCTTTCTTT. The full variable domain, completed using reference TRBV5-5 and TRBJ1-1, is DAGVTQSPTHLIKTRGQQVTLRCSPISGHKSVSWYQQVLGQGPQFIFQYYEKEERGRGNFPDRFSARQFPNYSSELNVNALLLGDSALYLCASSSRVLNTEAFFGQGTRLTVV.

This chain uses TRBV4-2 with TRBJ2-1; 9 bases line up with TRBD1. Germline V gene data show CDR1 as LGHNA and CDR2 as YNFKEQ. V shed 3 bases and J 7 bases; nucleotides not matched to a gene: 7. The CDR3 totals 15 residues. CDR3 sequence reads: CASSQEGQGLNEQFF. CDR3 nucleotide sequence: TGTGCCAGCAGCCAGGAAGGACAGGGGTTGAATGAGCAGTTCTTC.

This clone appeared a single time. The rearrangement links TRBV19 to TRBJ2-3; the D gene is possibly TRBD1 (5 bases). There are 13 residues in the CDR3. V was shortened by 4 bases and J by 6 bases, with 11 bases between the two germline ends. Germline V gene data show CDR1 as LNHDA and CDR2 as SQIVND (reference sequence). The DNA for the CDR3 is TGTGCCAGTAGTACTTCCTCAGGGGATACGCAGTATTTT. It encodes CASSTSSGDTQYF.

The chain is built from TRBV15 and TRBJ2-1, with a weak D call TRBD1 (6 bases). Trimming pared 5 bases from V and 7 bases from J, leaving 18 bases between. The CDR3 covers 15 residues. CDR1 and CDR2 (germline): LNHNV, YYDKDF (reference sequence). The DNA for the CDR3 is TGTGCCACCAGCTCGCAGAGGCCAGGGGAAAATGAGCAGTTCTTC. Residues: CATSSQRPGENEQFF.

The chain is built from TRBV7-2 and TRBJ2-7, with TRBD2 matching over 13 bases. Trimming removed 6 bases from V and 2 bases from J; junction bases left unmatched: 4. Germline CDR1 SGHTA, CDR2 FQGNSA. The CDR3 has 15 residues. CDR3 protein: CASSRLAGGPYEQYF. CDR3 bases: TGTGCCAGCAGTCGACTAGCGGGGGGACCCTACGAGCAGTACTTC.

V is TRBV28 and J is TRBJ1-6; the match to TRBD1 covers 7 bases. Germline V lookup: CDR1 MDHEN, CDR2 SYDVKM. V dropped 8 bases and J dropped 7; count of bases not matched to a gene: 11. The CDR3 has 15 residues. CDR3 protein: CASSGAGGTNSPLHF. As DNA, the CDR3 is TGTGCCAGCTCGGGGGCAGGGGGAACAAATTCACCCCTCCACTTT.

The chain couples TRBV19 to TRBJ2-6, with D hard to call. This CDR3 region has 15 residues. V was trimmed by 7 bases and J by 0 bases, leaving 10 bases between them. CDR1 LNHDA and CDR2 SQIVND come from the germline V gene (reference sequence). The chain's CDR3 is CASTAGNSGANVLTF. CDR3 coding DNA: TGTGCCAGTACTGCAGGCAACTCTGGGGCCAACGTCCTGACTTTC.

The V call is TRBV19, the J call TRBJ2-7, with TRBD2 matching 7 bases. Losses at the gene ends were 1 base for V and 2 bases for J; bases not matched to a gene: 5. Germline CDR1 LNHDA, CDR2 SQIVND (reference sequence). CDR3 length: 15 amino acids. CDR3 nucleotide sequence: TGTGCCAGTAGTATAGCGAGCGGGGACGCCTACGAGCAGTACTTC. Amino acid sequence: CASSIASGDAYEQYF.

This chain links TRBV7-2 with TRBJ1-1; D is undetermined. The V and J ends lost 7 bases and 0 bases respectively, with 12 bases between them. Germline V gives CDR1 SGHTA, CDR2 FQGNSA. The CDR3 has 14 amino acids. This chain's CDR3 is CASTLQRMNTEAFF. The DNA for the CDR3 is TGTGCCAGCACATTACAGCGGATGAACACTGAAGCTTTCTTT. Full variable domain (remainder filled in from reference TRBV7-2 and TRBJ1-1): GAGVSQSPSNKVTEKGKDVELRCDPISGHTALYWYRQSLGQGLEFLIYFQGNSAPDKSGLPSDRFSAERTGGSVSTLTIQRTQQEDSAVYLCASTLQRMNTEAFFGQGTRLTVV.

This chain joins TRBV5-1 and TRBJ1-1; maybe TRBD1 (6 bases). CDR1 and CDR2 (germline): SGHRS, YFSETQ. With 0 bases removed from V and 0 bases from J, the gap between germline ends came to 9 bases. The CDR3 has 15 residues. CDR3 sequence: CASSLVDSLNTEAFF. CDR3 bases: TGCGCCAGCAGCTTGGTGGACAGCTTGAACACTGAAGCTTTCTTT.

The genes are TRBV29-1 and TRBJ1-2, with 7 bases fitting TRBD1. The CDR3 is 18 residues long. Germline V gives CDR1 SQVTM, CDR2 ANQGSEA. The junction had 21 bases not matched to a gene; V was cut back by 4 bases and J by 4 bases. The CDR3 region has the DNA TGCAGCGTTGTCCCCCGAGGGGGCAAAGAGCCCTACGGCTATGGCTACACCTTC. This sequence encodes CSVVPRGGKEPYGYGYTF.

This chain joins TRBV9 and TRBJ1-4; no reliable D call. Germline V CDR1 and CDR2: SGDLS, YYNGEE. Trimming took off 0 bases at V and 2 bases at J, with 5 bases between the two ends. The length of the CDR3 is 14 residues. CDR3 loop: CASSVGPTNEKLFF. The CDR3 DNA reads TGTGCCAGCAGCGTAGGTCCGACTAATGAAAAACTGTTTTTT.

The CDR3 region has the DNA TGTGCCAGTAGTATTGCGGGTGAAAAACTGTTTTTT. It specifies CASSIAGEKLFF. The chain combines TRBV19 with TRBJ1-4; D gene unclear. Germline assignment: CDR1 LNHDA and CDR2 SQIVND (reference sequence). The CDR3 spans 12 residues. The V gene lost 3 bases and the J gene lost 7 bases, with 6 bases spanning the gap.

A few counts support this clone. The gene calls are TRBV4-1 and TRBJ1-2; 7 nucleotides align to TRBD1. The J segment lost 4 bases and the V segment lost 3 bases, leaving 17 bases of the junction unmatched. Germline V gene sequence: CDR1 MGHRA, CDR2 YSYEKL. This CDR3 spans 18 amino acids. The CDR3 bases are TGCGCCAGCAGCCACGCTGTACGAAGACAGGGCGATAGCTATGGCTACACCTTC. This codes for CASSHAVRRQGDSYGYTF.

V is TRBV5-1 and J is TRBJ2-1, with 12 positions matching TRBD1. CDR1 and CDR2 (germline): SGHRS, YFSETQ. J lost 8 bases, V lost 4 bases, and 7 bases had no gene match. The CDR3 loop spans 15 amino acids. The CDR3 reads CASSTRDRGLDEQFF. DNA of the CDR3: TGCGCCAGCAGCACCCGGGACAGGGGGCTTGATGAGCAGTTCTTC.

The chain recombines TRBV19 with TRBJ1-1; D remains ambiguous. Germline loops: CDR1 LNHDA, CDR2 SQIVND (reference sequence). Trimming removed 1 base from V and 5 bases from J, with 5 bases in between. The CDR3 totals 12 residues. CDR3 in DNA: TGTGCCAGTAGTATAGGGCAAACTGAAGCTTTCTTT. Translating gives CASSIGQTEAFF.

The gene calls are TRBV9 and TRBJ2-1, with TRBD2 matching 7 bases. V shed 3 bases, J shed 0 bases, and the junction held 3 bases outside the gene matches. Looked up from germline, CDR1 is SGDLS and CDR2 is YYNGEE. The CDR3 runs 15 residues. The CDR3 sequence is CASSERDYSYNEQFF. Written as DNA, the CDR3 is TGTGCCAGCAGCGAGAGGGACTACTCCTACAATGAGCAGTTCTTC.

V gene TRBV10-3 combines with J gene TRBJ1-4, with D maybe TRBD1 (6 bases). Germline V gene sequence: CDR1 ENHRY, CDR2 SYGVKD. The CDR3 extends over 14 amino acids. The germline V and J ends were trimmed by 6 bases and 2 bases, with 10 bases remaining between them. CDR3 coding DNA: TGTGCCATCAGGCGAACAGGGACTAATGAAAAACTGTTTTTT. Translation: CAIRRTGTNEKLFF.

This chain links TRBV6-5 with TRBJ1-2; D unresolved. This CDR3 comprises 12 residues. V was shortened by 8 bases and J by 2 bases, with 9 bases between the two germline ends. CDR1 is MNHEY and CDR2 is SVGAGI in the germline V gene. The CDR3: CASVGANYGYTF. CDR3 in DNA: TGTGCCAGCGTGGGAGCGAACTATGGCTACACCTTC.